This is a list of T cell receptor beta chains from one sample in a study of cytotoxic CD8 clonotypes in ibrutinib-treated CLL. Assay: immunoSEQ multiplex PCR; the TCRdb copy retains only in-frame clones and omits some. The sample shows over 150,000 clones, over 60% of them seen only once. Sequenced material: PBMCs, taken after 24 months of ibrutinib treatment. The receptors shown here come from a human donor with chronic lymphocytic leukemia. The CDR3 runs from the conserved cysteine through the conserved F or W. D genes are given only for firm matches. Only some rows state a clone size, as once, few, many or a class for expanded clones.

v_gene,j_gene,d_gene,abundance,len,CDR3nt,CDR3aa
TRBV29-1,TRBJ2-5,TRBD2,NA,14,TGCAGCGTTGATGTAGCGGGGAGCTGGGAGACCCAGTACTTC,CSVDVAGSWETQYF
TRBV29-1,TRBJ1-1,NA,NA,15,TGCAGCGTTGAAGAGCCTATGGGGACGAACACTGAAGCTTTCTTT,CSVEEPMGTNTEAFF
TRBV20-1,TRBJ2-3,TRBD2,NA,11,TGCAGTGCTGCACTAGCGGGAGCGCAGTATTTT,CSAALAGAQYF
TRBV4-1,TRBJ2-7,TRBD2,NA,19,TGCGCCAGCAGCCAGTCAGAAGGGTTGGGACTAGCTTTGGACTACGAGCAGTACTTC,CASSQSEGLGLALDYEQYF
TRBV2,TRBJ1-1,TRBD1,NA,14,TGTGCCAGCAGGGCTGGGACAGGGCGGACTGAAGCTTTCTTT,CASRAGTGRTEAFF
TRBV18,TRBJ2-7,NA,NA,16,TGTGCCAGCTCATCCGCGCGACAGGCGTTTACCTACGAGCAGTACTTC,CASSSARQAFTYEQYF
TRBV14,TRBJ2-7,NA,few,14,TGTGCCAGCAGCCAAGTAGGCTTCTCCTACGAGCAGTACTTC,CASSQVGFSYEQYF
TRBV18,TRBJ2-1,TRBD2,NA,14,TGTGCCAGCTCACCCACTAGCGGATACAATGAGCAGTTCTTC,CASSPTSGYNEQFF
TRBV19,TRBJ1-2,NA,few,12,TGTGCCAGTAGTAAGACAGCATATGGCTACACCTTC,CASSKTAYGYTF
TRBV7-9,TRBJ1-2,NA,NA,14,TGTGCCAGCAGCTTAGTTGGCCAGGGTCATGGCTACACCTTC,CASSLVGQGHGYTF
TRBV28,TRBJ2-1,NA,once,14,TGTGCCAGCAGTTTAGTCAGGACCTACAATGAGCAGTTCTTC,CASSLVRTYNEQFF
TRBV21-1,TRBJ1-3,NA,NA,16,TGTGCCCTCCCGGGGGCGGCAAGGTACTCTGGAAACACCATATATTTT,CALPGAARYSGNTIYF
TRBV5-4,TRBJ2-7,TRBD1,NA,15,TGTGCCAGCAGCCCCAACACAGGGGAAGCCTACGAGCAGTACTTC,CASSPNTGEAYEQYF
TRBV11-2,TRBJ1-5,NA,NA,13,TGTGCCAGCAGTCCAGGATTAGATCAGCCCCAGCATTTT,CASSPGLDQPQHF
TRBV7-9,TRBJ1-2,NA,once,16,TGTGCCAGCAGCTCGGCCGGCACCCAGTCTGGGTATGGCTACACCTTC,CASSSAGTQSGYGYTF
TRBV19,TRBJ2-6,NA,NA,17,TGTGCCAGTAGTATACTCTTCAGAACCTCTGGGGCCAACGTCCTGACTTTC,CASSILFRTSGANVLTF
TRBV4-2,TRBJ2-3,NA,NA,17,TGTGCCAGCAGCCTTCAACCCCTACGGGGCTCCACAGATACGCAGTATTTT,CASSLQPLRGSTDTQYF
TRBV6-5,TRBJ2-7,NA,NA,11,TGTGCCGCAGGGTTCTCCTACGAGCAGTACTTC,CAAGFSYEQYF
TRBV5-1,TRBJ2-3,NA,NA,13,TGCGCCAGCAGCTTGCCCCAGCGGGATACGCAGTATTTT,CASSLPQRDTQYF
TRBV4-3,TRBJ2-7,TRBD2,NA,15,TGCGCCAGCAGCCCCGCGGGAGGGCGTCAGAACGAGCAGTACTTC,CASSPAGGRQNEQYF
TRBV9,TRBJ1-4,NA,NA,15,TGTGCCAGCAGCGCCCAAGGGGGGGCCGCTGAAAAACTGTTTTTT,CASSAQGGAAEKLFF
TRBV12-5,TRBJ2-1,TRBD2,NA,18,TGTGCTAGTGGTTTGAGGGCTAGCGGGAGGGCCTCCTACAATGAGCAGTTCTTC,CASGLRASGRASYNEQFF
TRBV27,TRBJ1-4,NA,NA,15,TGTGCCAGCAGCGGGACGTGGGCCTTTAATGAAAAACTGTTTTTT,CASSGTWAFNEKLFF
TRBV10-2,TRBJ1-1,NA,NA,14,TGCGCCAGCGGAAAGACAGCAATGAACACTGAAGCTTTCTTT,CASGKTAMNTEAFF
TRBV6-5,TRBJ2-3,NA,NA,14,TGTGCCAGCAGTAGGGCCACCAGCACAGATACGCAGTATTTT,CASSRATSTDTQYF
TRBV2,TRBJ2-7,TRBD1,few,13,TGTGCCACCCACCGGGACAGCTCCTACGAGCAGTACTTC,CATHRDSSYEQYF
TRBV5-1,TRBJ2-3,NA,NA,14,TGCGCCAGCGAATCCTGGGGGAGCACAGATACGCAGTATTTT,CASESWGSTDTQYF
TRBV11-3,TRBJ2-5,TRBD1,NA,14,TGTGCCAGCAGCTACGGACAGGACCAAGAGACCCAGTACTTC,CASSYGQDQETQYF
TRBV5-4,TRBJ1-5,NA,NA,14,TGTGCCAGCAGCTTGGCTCAGGGTTATCAGCCCCAGCATTTT,CASSLAQGYQPQHF
TRBV18,TRBJ2-3,NA,NA,12,TGTGCCAGCTCACCAGACACAGATACGCAGTATTTT,CASSPDTDTQYF
TRBV5-1,TRBJ1-4,NA,NA,15,TGCGCCAGCAGCTTGGTAGGAGGGATTGGAGAAAAACTGTTTTTT,CASSLVGGIGEKLFF
TRBV25-1,TRBJ2-5,NA,NA,16,TGTGCCAGCAGTGAATATTCGGGCTACCCTGGGGAGACCCAGTACTTC,CASSEYSGYPGETQYF
TRBV4-1,TRBJ1-1,NA,few,14,TGCGCCAGCATCAGCGAGACAGGCGACACTGAAGCTTTCTTT,CASISETGDTEAFF
TRBV5-4,TRBJ2-1,TRBD2,once,15,TGTGCCAGCAGCTTAGGCGGGAGAGCCTACAATGAGCAGTTCTTC,CASSLGGRAYNEQFF
TRBV5-4,TRBJ1-1,NA,few,13,TGTGCCAGCAGCTTGGGAAGAGACACTGAAGCTTTCTTT,CASSLGRDTEAFF
TRBV6-5,TRBJ2-5,NA,NA,11,TGTGCCAGCAGTCTAGGCGAGACCCAGTACTTC,CASSLGETQYF
TRBV5-1,TRBJ2-7,TRBD1,NA,12,TGCGCCAGCAGCCGACAGGGCTACGAGCAGTACTTC,CASSRQGYEQYF
TRBV27,TRBJ2-1,TRBD2,NA,17,TGTGCCAGCAGTTTATCCCTACGGACTAGGGTCTACAATGAGCAGTTCTTC,CASSLSLRTRVYNEQFF